A selection of T cell receptor beta chains follows, all from one sample in a study of cytomegalovirus exposure and HLA in healthy donors. Repertoires were generated with immunoSEQ multiplex PCR, while TCRdb's copy carries only in-frame clones and drops some. The table records some 140,000 clones, over 60% of them present only once. Sequencing used PBMCs. The source of these receptors is a woman aged 40 to 50 in good health and CMV-seronegative. Both conserved end residues are part of each CDR3. The D gene is left open where the match is weak. Only part of the rows carry a size: once, few, many, or a class if the clone is expanded.

v_call	clone_size	d_call	j_call	cdr3_aa	cdr3_nt
TRBV7-9	.	.	TRBJ1-2	CASSLEVEAGYTF	TGTGCCAGCAGCTTAGAAGTAGAAGCTGGCTACACCTTC
TRBV6-1	few	.	TRBJ2-7	CASSDRRVSYEQYF	TGTGCCAGCAGTGATAGGAGGGTATCCTACGAGCAGTACTTC
TRBV5-1	.	TRBD1	TRBJ1-2	CASSLGQGAFGYTF	TGCGCCAGCAGCTTAGGGCAGGGGGCTTTTGGCTACACCTTC
TRBV6-1	few	.	TRBJ2-7	CASSEGGYEQYF	TGTGCCAGCAGTGAAGGAGGTTACGAGCAGTACTTC
TRBV18	.	TRBD1	TRBJ2-5	CASSPRTGKGETQYF	TGTGCCAGCTCACCCCGGACAGGGAAGGGGGAGACCCAGTACTTC
TRBV2	.	.	TRBJ1-3	CASSPNRGAAGNTIYF	TGTGCCAGCAGCCCCAACCGGGGGGCAGCGGGAAACACCATATATTTT
TRBV15	.	.	TRBJ2-1	CATSFDPVGGSKQFF	TGTGCCACCAGCTTTGACCCGGTCGGGGGTAGTAAGCAGTTCTTC
TRBV7-9	.	.	TRBJ1-2	CASSPRAAAAGGYGYTF	TGTGCCAGCAGCCCCAGGGCGGCCGCCGCCGGCGGCTATGGCTACACCTTC
TRBV30	.	TRBD2	TRBJ2-7	CACSLQGPTSGTSYEQYF	TGTGCCTGCTCGCTACAGGGGCCTACTAGCGGGACCTCCTACGAGCAGTACTTC
TRBV5-1	.	TRBD1	TRBJ2-3	CASSLAILNRDREKTDTQYF	TGCGCCAGCAGCTTGGCCATCCTAAACCGGGACAGGGAGAAAACAGATACGCAGTATTTT
TRBV5-4	.	.	TRBJ1-2	CASSLGAGYDYGYTF	TGTGCCAGCAGCTTGGGTGCGGGTTACGACTATGGCTACACCTTC
TRBV5-6	.	TRBD1	TRBJ1-2	CASSLVDRGQVGYTF	TGTGCCAGCAGCTTAGTGGACAGGGGGCAGGTTGGCTACACCTTC
TRBV11-2	.	.	TRBJ2-5	CASSLERGRRETQYF	TGTGCCAGCAGCTTAGAACGAGGGCGGAGGGAGACCCAGTACTTC
TRBV28	.	.	TRBJ1-2	CASSLRGSYGYTF	TGTGCCAGCAGTTTAAGGGGGTCCTATGGCTACACCTTC
TRBV29-1	.	TRBD1	TRBJ1-1	CSGSGQGKKAFF	TGCAGCGGCTCGGGACAGGGGAAGAAAGCTTTCTTT
TRBV4-1	.	TRBD1	TRBJ1-3	CASRLTGVESSGNTIYF	TGCGCCAGCAGGCTTACAGGGGTGGAGAGCTCTGGAAACACCATATATTTT
TRBV19	once	.	TRBJ2-7	CATSRRGRRYEQYF	TGTGCCACCTCACGGAGGGGACGGCGCTACGAGCAGTACTTC
TRBV9	.	TRBD2	TRBJ2-1	CASSVAASGSNEQFF	TGTGCCAGCAGCGTTGCGGCTAGCGGGAGTAATGAGCAGTTCTTC
TRBV27	.	.	TRBJ1-5	CAVGSYSNQPQHF	TGTGCGGTAGGGAGCTATAGCAATCAGCCCCAGCATTTT
TRBV6-1	.	.	TRBJ2-4	CASRLGEQNIQYF	TGTGCCAGCAGGTTGGGAGAGCAAAACATTCAGTACTTC
TRBV29-1	.	.	TRBJ2-5	CSVEVSSRETQYF	TGCAGCGTTGAAGTTAGTTCCAGGGAGACCCAGTACTTC
TRBV5-1	.	TRBD2	TRBJ2-2	CASSPPTSGTGELFF	TGCGCCAGCAGCCCACCTACTAGCGGGACCGGGGAGCTGTTTTTT
TRBV5-1	.	TRBD2	TRBJ2-1	CASSFDPSGTDNEQFF	TGCGCCAGCAGCTTTGATCCGAGCGGGACCGACAATGAGCAGTTCTTC
TRBV5-1	few	.	TRBJ2-7	CASSLGHGYEQYF	TGCGCCAGCAGCTTGGGACACGGCTACGAGCAGTACTTC
TRBV5-1	few	.	TRBJ1-1	CASSRTSQALNTEAFF	TGCGCCAGCAGCCGTACATCCCAGGCACTGAACACTGAAGCTTTCTTT
TRBV28	.	.	TRBJ1-1	CASTKGEGWVTEAFF	TGTGCCAGCACTAAAGGGGAGGGTTGGGTCACTGAAGCTTTCTTT
TRBV28	.	TRBD1	TRBJ1-2	CADRDRGLGYTF	TGTGCCGACCGGGACAGGGGGCTGGGCTACACCTTC
TRBV20-1	.	.	TRBJ2-5	CSARPEETQYF	TGCAGTGCTAGGCCGGAAGAGACCCAGTACTTC
TRBV5-6	.	.	TRBJ2-7	CASSLGGDSVSPYEQYF	TGTGCCAGCAGCTTGGGGGGGGACAGTGTATCCCCCTACGAGCAGTACTTC
TRBV30	.	.	TRBJ2-5	CAWGQGSTETQYF	TGTGCCTGGGGGCAGGGGAGCACGGAGACCCAGTACTTC
TRBV5-8	few	TRBD1	TRBJ2-7	CASSRGQGAHYEQYF	TGTGCCAGCAGCCGGGGACAGGGGGCACATTACGAGCAGTACTTC
TRBV19	.	.	TRBJ1-1	CASSTQGTNTEAFF	TGTGCCAGTAGTACCCAGGGGACGAACACTGAAGCTTTCTTT